Listed here are 31 T cell receptor beta chains from one sample, sequenced in a study of CD8 T cells in ankylosing spondylitis. TCRdb passed the 5' RACE reads through MiXCR, listing each CDR3 protein once. The sample yields nearly 250,000 distinct CDR3 sequences, roughly 32% seen once. What was sequenced was blood, either unsorted or a sorted T cell fraction (not recorded which). The source is a male donor with ankylosing spondylitis or in good health (not recorded which).

V usage is TRBV11-1 and J usage is TRBJ2-3, with D unresolved. V was cut by 3 bases and J by 4 bases, with 11 bases left in between. Germline V CDR1 and CDR2: SGHAT, FQDESV (reference sequence). There are 14 residues in the CDR3. In DNA, the CDR3 is TGTGCCAGCAGCTTTGCAGATTCCTCAGATACGCAGTATTTT. Its protein product is CASSFADSSDTQYF.

The chain couples TRBV29-1 to TRBJ1-1, with 9 bases identical to TRBD1. The CDR3 is 17 amino acids. The germline gives CDR1 SQVTM, CDR2 ANQGSEA. V trimming: 7 bases; J trimming: 3 bases; junction bases outside the gene matches: 18. CDR3 residues: CSAHILKKDRGYTEAFF. As DNA, the CDR3 is TGCAGCGCTCACATACTCAAGAAGGACAGGGGATACACTGAAGCTTTCTTT.

The chain links TRBV10-3 to TRBJ1-3; a weak D match, TRBD1 (5 bases). This CDR3 spans 15 amino acids. The V gene lost 2 bases and the J gene lost 2 bases, with 10 bases spanning the gap. CDR1 and CDR2 (germline): ENHRY, SYGVKD. The CDR3 DNA follows: TGTGCCATCAGTGAGGACATGGGGCCTGGAAACACCATATATTTT. Translating it yields CAISEDMGPGNTIYF.

The chain joins TRBV6-2 or TRBV6-3 to TRBJ2-1; 10 bases are shared with TRBD2. Germline V CDR1 and CDR2: MNHEY, SVGEGT. The J segment lost 7 bases and the V segment lost 6 bases, leaving 3 bases of the junction unmatched. This CDR3 has 13 amino acids. DNA of the CDR3: TGTGCCAGCAGCAAGGGACTAGCGAATGAGCAGTTCTTC. Its protein product is CASSKGLANEQFF.

The chain has TRBV7-8 and TRBJ1-1, with no clear D. Germline V lookup: CDR1 SGHVS, CDR2 FQNEAQ. This CDR3 spans 14 amino acids. Trimming removed 5 bases from V and 0 bases from J, with 10 bases in between. CDR3 protein: CASSPTSVNTEAFF. The CDR3, as DNA: TGTGCCAGCAGCCCAACCTCAGTGAACACTGAAGCTTTCTTT.

The CDR3 is CATSRGGVGTQYF. The CDR3 DNA follows: TGTGCCACCAGCAGAGGCGGAGTAGGGACCCAGTACTTC. V and J are TRBV15 and TRBJ2-5, with D uncertain. Germline V lookup: CDR1 LNHNV, CDR2 YYDKDF (reference sequence). The CDR3 is 13 amino acids. With 1 base removed from V and 7 bases from J, the gap between germline ends came to 10 bases. The whole variable domain, filled in from reference TRBV15 and TRBJ2-5, reads DAMVIQNPRYQVTQFGKPVTLSCSQTLNHNVMYWYQQKSSQAPKLLFHYYDKDFNNEADTPDNFQSRRPNTSFCFLDIRSPGLGDTAMYLCATSRGGVGTQYFGPGTRLLVL.

Here the CDR3 DNA reads TGCAGCGTTGAAGGGACAGGGAAAGAGACCCAGTACTTC. As protein: CSVEGTGKETQYF. The chain uses TRBV29-1 and TRBJ2-5; 8 bases are a match to TRBD1. The CDR3 is made up of 13 amino acids. V was pared by 1 base and J by 3 bases, with 1 base of the junction left unmatched. The germline gives CDR1 SQVTM, CDR2 ANQGSEA.

This clonotype was seen only a few times. The junction departs from germline at one end; a sequencing error may be responsible. The V gene is TRBV7-7, the J gene TRBJ2-7, with D possibly being TRBD1 (6 bases). This CDR3 is 15 amino acids long. Germline V gene sequence: CDR1 SSHAT, CDR2 FNYEAQ (reference sequence). CDR3 coding DNA: TGTGCTAGCAGCCCCGGAGCAGGGGCCTCCTACGAGCAGTACTTC. Amino acids: CASSPGAGASYEQYF. The variable domain in full, completed from reference TRBV7-7 and TRBJ2-7, reads GAGVSQSPRYKVTKRGQDVTLRCDPISSHATLYWYQQALGQGPEFLTYFNYEAQPDKSGLPSDRFSAERPEGSISTLTIQRTEQRDSAMYRCASSPGAGASYEQYFGPGTRLTVT.

This rearrangement joins TRBV5-6 to TRBJ2-3; D may be TRBD1 (6 bases). Germline loops: CDR1 SGHDT, CDR2 YYEEEE. The V and J ends lost 0 bases and 2 bases respectively, with 16 bases between them. The CDR3 spans 17 residues. CDR3 protein: CASSLVDRRYITDTQYF. The DNA for the CDR3 is TGTGCCAGCAGCTTGGTGGACAGACGATACATCACAGATACGCAGTATTTT.

CDR3 region: CASSFRGGRYNSPLHF. DNA of the CDR3: TGTGCCAGCAGTTTTAGGGGGGGACGGTATAATTCACCCCTCCACTTT. The J gene is TRBJ1-6, the V gene TRBV12-3 or TRBV12-4; a weak D match, TRBD1 (6 bases). Between the trimmed V and J ends, which lost 3 bases and 4 bases, there was a span of 13 bases. This CDR3 spans 16 amino acids.

Remarks on this clonotype: A junction end diverges from the germline sequence, so it may reflect a read error. The chain joins TRBV11-1 to TRBJ2-2; 11 bases agree with TRBD2. The CDR3 runs to 16 residues. Germline V CDR1 and CDR2: SGHAT, FQDESV (reference sequence). The CDR3 reads CASSFRTSGGLGEPFF. The CDR3 DNA is TGTGCCAGCAGCTTTCGAACTAGCGGGGGCCTCGGGGAGCCGTTTTTT.

This clonotype came up a few times. This chain uses TRBV12-3 or TRBV12-4 with TRBJ2-7; D possibly corresponds to TRBD2 (5 bases). The length of the CDR3 is 16 residues. The V and J ends lost 1 base and 2 bases respectively, with 15 bases between them. As DNA, the CDR3 is TGTGCCAGCAGTTTAGGGTACGGGGAGTTGACCTACGAGCAGTACTTC. It yields the protein CASSLGYGELTYEQYF.

This clonotype showed up just a few times. The chain combines TRBV12-3 or TRBV12-4 with TRBJ1-4; D unresolved. The CDR3 consists of 14 residues. Trimming took off 3 bases at V and 7 bases at J, with 12 bases between the two ends. The CDR3 region has the DNA TGTGCCAGCAGTTTGAGTGTGGGGTTTGAAAAACTGTTTTTT. It codes for CASSLSVGFEKLFF.

The CDR3 DNA reads as TGTGCCAGCAGTCCACCTTATGCCCCAGAGACCCAGTACTTC. It specifies CASSPPYAPETQYF. The rearrangement uses TRBV28 and TRBJ2-5; D not resolved. Germline V CDR1 and CDR2: MDHEN, SYDVKM. The CDR3 is made up of 14 amino acids. Trimming removed 5 bases from V and 4 bases from J, with 14 bases in between.

The genes are TRBV5-6 and TRBJ2-7; the match to TRBD2 covers 14 bases. Per germline, CDR1 SGHDT and CDR2 YYEEEE. The CDR3 loop spans 17 amino acids. Trimming cost V 5 bases and J 5 bases; bases outside gene matches: 12. The CDR3 is CASRQTGTSGGGNEQYF. Written as DNA, the CDR3 is TGTGCCAGCAGGCAAACCGGGACTAGCGGGGGTGGAAACGAGCAGTACTTC.

The CDR3, as DNA: TGTGCCAGCAGCCCCGGACTAGCGGGGGATCAAGAGACCCAGTACTTC. Translated: CASSPGLAGDQETQYF. The chain recombines TRBV7-9 with TRBJ2-5, with 13 bases matching TRBD2. The junction had 5 bases not matched to a gene; V was cut back by 5 bases and J by 2 bases. CDR3 size: 16 residues. Germline-derived CDR1 and CDR2 are SEHNR and FQNEAQ (reference sequence).

The V gene is TRBV28, the J gene TRBJ2-1; tentative D call: TRBD2 (5 bases). Germline V gene lookup returns CDR1 MDHEN and CDR2 SYDVKM. V was clipped by 6 bases and J by 7 bases, with 13 bases between them. This CDR3 contains 13 residues. Here the CDR3 DNA reads TGTGCCAGCAGATCGGGGTTTTTTAATGAGCAGTTCTTC. This gives the protein CASRSGFFNEQFF.

Concerning this clonotype itself: The junction shows a germline mismatch at one end, possibly a read error. This chain joins TRBV10-3 and TRBJ2-3; D remains unclear. The CDR3 is made up of 15 amino acids. Germline lookup yields CDR1 ENHRY and CDR2 SYGVKD. The CDR3 protein is CAISQSGDSTDTQYF. The CDR3 bases are TGTGCCATCAGTCAGTCAGGAGACAGCACAGATACGCAGTATTTT.

The chain couples TRBV20-1 to TRBJ2-1; 10 nucleotides line up with TRBD2. Germline loops: CDR1 DFQATT, CDR2 SNEGSKA (reference sequence). The CDR3 has 17 residues. The ends lost 0 bases at V and 4 bases at J; junction bases unmatched: 9. CDR3 in amino acids: CSAREGSSGGRYNEQFF. CDR3 bases: TGCAGTGCTAGAGAAGGCTCTAGCGGGGGCCGTTACAATGAGCAGTTCTTC.

This clonotype has a handful of counts. The CDR3 region has the DNA TGCGCCAGCAGTGACGGGACAGGGATTTTCGATGAGCAGTTCTTC. It translates to CASSDGTGIFDEQFF. The chain carries TRBV10-1 and TRBJ2-1, with 9 nucleotides matching TRBD1. The germline CDR1 and CDR2 sequences are WNHNN and SYGVQD (reference sequence). V was pared by 3 bases and J by 8 bases, with 8 bases of the junction left unmatched. There are 15 residues in the CDR3.

This clonotype was counted many times. The V and J genes are TRBV29-1 and TRBJ2-1, with TRBD2 matching over 8 bases. V lost 5 bases and J lost 6; bases outside the gene matches: 6. Germline lookup yields CDR1 SQVTM and CDR2 ANQGSEA. This CDR3 contains 13 residues. In DNA form, the CDR3 reads TGCAGCGTTCGGGGGGGCCAAAGCAATGAGCAGTTCTTC. It encodes CSVRGGQSNEQFF.

The rearrangement joins TRBV7-9 to TRBJ1-5, with D possibly TRBD1 on 6 matching bases. The length of the CDR3 is 17 residues. V shed 2 bases and J shed 1 base, with 15 bases lying between them. The V gene's germline CDR1 is SEHNR and CDR2 FQNEAQ (reference sequence). CDR3 sequence: CASSLSRGGWSNQPQHF. The CDR3 bases are TGTGCCAGCAGCTTATCAAGAGGGGGTTGGAGCAATCAGCCCCAGCATTTT. Based on the CDR3 plus reference TRBV7-9 and TRBJ1-5, the full variable domain is DTGVSQNPRHKITKRGQNVTFRCDPISEHNRLYWYRQTLGQGPEFLTYFQNEAQLEKSRLLSDRFSAERPKGSFSTLEIQRTEQGDSAMYLCASSLSRGGWSNQPQHFGDGTRLSIL.

The rearrangement links TRBV18 to TRBJ2-2; D uncertain. V dropped 0 bases and J dropped 0 bases, with 5 bases sitting between them. Germline CDR1 is KGHSH and CDR2 is LQKENI. This CDR3 has 15 amino acids. CDR3 nucleotide sequence: TGTGCCAGCTCACCACCGGCCTCGAACACCGGGGAGCTGTTTTTT. This encodes CASSPPASNTGELFF.

The chain is built from TRBV5-5 and TRBJ2-3; D remains ambiguous. V lost 1 base to trimming and J lost 6 bases, with 9 bases between them. Germline CDR1 is SGHKS and CDR2 is YYEKEE (reference sequence). The CDR3 has 13 residues. This CDR3 reads CASSLTRLDTQYF. CDR3 bases: TGTGCCAGCAGCTTGACCCGCTTGGATACGCAGTATTTT.

This chain connects TRBV5-5 to TRBJ1-3, with TRBD1 as a possible D gene (6 bases). This CDR3 contains 17 residues. V was pared by 1 base and J by 2 bases, with 16 bases between. In germline, CDR1 is SGHKS, CDR2 YYEKEE (reference sequence). The chain's CDR3 is CASSLYGRGAPGNTIYF. DNA for the CDR3: TGTGCCAGCAGCTTGTATGGACGGGGGGCACCTGGAAACACCATATATTTT. Supplemented by reference TRBV5-5 and TRBJ1-3, the full variable domain reads DAGVTQSPTHLIKTRGQQVTLRCSPISGHKSVSWYQQVLGQGPQFIFQYYEKEERGRGNFPDRFSARQFPNYSSELNVNALLLGDSALYLCASSLYGRGAPGNTIYFGEGSWLTVV.

The chain recombines TRBV4-1 with TRBJ2-3; 10 bases fit TRBD2. The ends lost 4 bases at V and 1 base at J; junction bases unmatched: 14. CDR1 and CDR2 from the germline V gene are MGHRA and YSYEKL. This CDR3 spans 19 amino acids. The DNA of the CDR3 is TGCGCCAGCAGCCCCACCCGTTTAGCGGGGGGCCCCCGCACAGATACGCAGTATTTT. This codes for CASSPTRLAGGPRTDTQYF.

This clonotype was detected only a few times. CDR3 DNA: TGTGCCATCAGTGACAGCGTGGGAGGTGAGCAGTTCTTC. Translating gives CAISDSVGGEQFF. V usage is TRBV10-3 and J usage is TRBJ2-1, with D possibly being TRBD2 (6 bases). The CDR3 is 13 residues long. CDR1 and CDR2 from the germline V gene are ENHRY and SYGVKD. Trimming left V 3 bases short and J 9 bases short, with 12 bases between.

This clonotype has a handful of counts. The rearrangement uses TRBV6-1 and TRBJ1-6, with TRBD1 matching 7 bases. Germline values: CDR1 MNHNS, CDR2 SASEGT. The junction had 8 bases not matched to a gene; V was cut back by 6 bases and J by 9 bases. This CDR3 is 14 amino acids long. In DNA form, the CDR3 reads TGTGCCAGCAGCCAAACAGGGGTAGGTTCACCCCTCCACTTT. Translated, it gives CASSQTGVGSPLHF.

The chain couples TRBV12-3 or TRBV12-4 to TRBJ1-5; weak D call: TRBD1 (5 bases). Between the trimmed V and J ends, which lost 3 bases and 9 bases, there was a span of 6 bases. This CDR3 is 11 amino acids long. In DNA, the CDR3 is TGTGCCAGCAGTTTTGGGGGGCCCCAGCATTTT. Protein sequence: CASSFGGPQHF.

This clonotype was counted at least ten times. The V and J genes are TRBV20-1 and TRBJ2-1; D is undetermined. The V and J ends lost 3 bases and 0 bases respectively, with 15 bases between them. Germline V gene lookup returns CDR1 DFQATT and CDR2 SNEGSKA (reference sequence). This CDR3 is built from 16 residues. CDR3 DNA sequence: TGCAGTGCTAGTCTGGCTCTATCGAGCTCCTACAATGAGCAGTTCTTC. This translates into CSASLALSSSYNEQFF.

V and J are TRBV6-4 and TRBJ2-3, with a tentative D call TRBD1 (7 bases). Germline CDR1 and CDR2: MRHNA and SNTAGT. This CDR3 contains 16 residues. The germline V and J ends were trimmed by 0 bases and 1 base, with 11 bases remaining between them. The CDR3 nucleotides are TGTGCCAGCAGTGACTCAGGGGGCGGGGGCACAGATACGCAGTATTTT. It is translated as CASSDSGGGGTDTQYF.